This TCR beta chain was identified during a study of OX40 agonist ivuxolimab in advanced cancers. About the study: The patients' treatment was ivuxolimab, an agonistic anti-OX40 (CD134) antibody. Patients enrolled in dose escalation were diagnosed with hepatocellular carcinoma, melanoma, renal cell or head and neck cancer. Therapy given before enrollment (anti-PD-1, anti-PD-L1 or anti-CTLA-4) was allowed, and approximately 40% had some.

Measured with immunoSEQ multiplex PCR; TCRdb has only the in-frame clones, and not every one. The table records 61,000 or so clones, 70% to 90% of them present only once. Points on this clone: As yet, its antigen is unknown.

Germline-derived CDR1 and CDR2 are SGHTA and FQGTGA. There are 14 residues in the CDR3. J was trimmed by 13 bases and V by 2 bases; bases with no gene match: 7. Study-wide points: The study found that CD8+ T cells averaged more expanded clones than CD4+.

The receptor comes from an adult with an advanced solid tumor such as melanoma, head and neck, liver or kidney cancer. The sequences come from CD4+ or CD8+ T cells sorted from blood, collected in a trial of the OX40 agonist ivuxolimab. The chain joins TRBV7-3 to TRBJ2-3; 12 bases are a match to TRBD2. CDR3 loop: CASSLVLAGGLEYF. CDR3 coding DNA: TGTGCCAGCAGCTTAGTACTAGCGGGGGGTTTAGAGTATTTT.